This TCR beta chain was sequenced for a study of T cells in Graves' hyperthyroidism and ophthalmopathy. The TCR beta CDR3 regions underwent amplification using RNA transcripts as the source. First-round RT-PCR of the TCR CDR3 relied on the HTBI primer set. TCRdb recomputed calls from the multiplex PCR reads with MiXCR, one row per CDR3 protein. Of 75,000 to 100,000 distinct CDR3 sequences in the sample, over 50% are singletons; the top ten hold 27%. This clonotype originated in a woman aged 40 to 50 with Graves' hyperthyroidism. Sequenced sample: blood.

This CDR3 reads CSLGGQESYEQYF. CDR3 nucleotides: TGCAGCTTAGGTGGACAGGAATCCTACGAGCAGTACTTC. This chain links TRBV29-1 with TRBJ2-7, with TRBD1 identical over 7 bases. The germline gives CDR1 SQVTM, CDR2 ANQGSEA. This CDR3 comprises 13 residues. The V and J ends lost 8 bases and 1 base, in that order; junction bases with no gene match: 8.